This TCR beta chain was profiled in a study of T cell responses to AZD1222 COVID-19 vaccine. Second-dose recipients at about 4 or about 12 weeks were treated as one pooled group. Assay: immunoSEQ multiplex PCR; the TCRdb copy retains only in-frame clones and omits some. In the table there are about 180,000 clones, 85% to 90% of which are singletons. The specimen comprised peripheral blood, sampled 28 days after the second AZD1222 dose. The clonotype was recovered from an adult who received the AZD1222 COVID-19 vaccine.

CDR3 protein: CASNNRQGVDYGYTF. The CDR3 DNA reads TGTGCCAGTAATAATCGGCAGGGGGTTGACTATGGCTACACCTTC. This rearrangement joins TRBV19 to TRBJ1-2; 7 nucleotides line up with TRBD1. The germline gives CDR1 LNHDA, CDR2 SQIVND (reference sequence). Unmatched junction bases numbered 11, after V lost 7 bases and J lost 3 bases. This CDR3 is 15 amino acids long. Using reference TRBV19 and TRBJ1-2 for the parts outside the CDR3, the full variable domain is DGGITQSPKYLFRKEGQNVTLSCEQNLNHDAMYWYRQDPGQGLRLIYYSQIVNDFQKGDIAEGYSVSREKKESFPLTVTSAQKNPTAFYLCASNNRQGVDYGYTFGSGTRLTVV.